This is a list of T cell receptor beta chains from one sample in a study of cytomegalovirus exposure and HLA in healthy donors. Sequenced by immunoSEQ multiplex PCR; TCRdb stores in-frame clones only, minus some. The table includes about 180,000 clones, about 77% detected once. Material: PBMCs. The receptors derive from a woman in her 30s in good health and CMV-seropositive. The CDR3 runs from the conserved cysteine through the conserved F or W. The D gene is left open where the match is weak. Clone sizes are given selectively: once, few, many, or a class where the clone is expanded.

abundance: -
j_gene: TRBJ1-3
d_gene: TRBD1
v_gene: TRBV11-2
CDR3aa: CASSPWTGLPGNTIYF
CDR3nt: TGTGCCAGCAGCCCCTGGACAGGCCTTCCGGGAAACACCATATATTTT

abundance: -
j_gene: TRBJ2-3
d_gene: -
v_gene: TRBV27
CDR3aa: CASSRRLRVADTQYF
CDR3nt: TGTGCCAGCAGTAGGCGCCTGAGGGTCGCAGATACGCAGTATTTT

abundance: many
j_gene: TRBJ1-2
d_gene: -
v_gene: TRBV25-1
CDR3aa: CASSLGLSYGYTF
CDR3nt: TGTGCCAGCAGTTTAGGACTAAGCTATGGCTACACCTTC

abundance: once
j_gene: TRBJ2-7
d_gene: -
v_gene: TRBV11-3
CDR3aa: CASSLSALSYEQYF
CDR3nt: TGTGCCAGCAGCTTGTCCGCTCTTTCCTACGAGCAGTACTTC

abundance: -
j_gene: TRBJ2-1
d_gene: -
v_gene: TRBV11-3
CDR3aa: CASSQRDGGAGYNEQFF
CDR3nt: TGTGCCAGCAGCCAAAGGGATGGAGGAGCCGGGTACAATGAGCAGTTCTTC

abundance: few
j_gene: TRBJ2-2
d_gene: -
v_gene: TRBV6-4
CDR3aa: CASSPEGVDTGELFF
CDR3nt: TGTGCCAGCAGTCCCGAGGGGGTCGACACCGGGGAGCTGTTTTTT

abundance: once
j_gene: TRBJ2-3
d_gene: TRBD2
v_gene: TRBV19
CDR3aa: CASSGERGGLADTQYF
CDR3nt: TGTGCCAGTAGTGGGGAGCGGGGGGGCCTCGCAGATACGCAGTATTTT

abundance: few
j_gene: TRBJ2-7
d_gene: TRBD2
v_gene: TRBV9
CDR3aa: CASSVKTGGEQYF
CDR3nt: TGTGCCAGCAGCGTGAAAACGGGAGGCGAGCAGTACTTC

abundance: few
j_gene: TRBJ1-2
d_gene: TRBD1
v_gene: TRBV30
CDR3aa: CAWSPGRDSYGYTF
CDR3nt: TGTGCCTGGAGCCCCGGCCGGGACAGCTATGGCTACACCTTC

abundance: -
j_gene: TRBJ2-7
d_gene: -
v_gene: TRBV9
CDR3aa: CASSVEDSSYEQYF
CDR3nt: TGTGCCAGCAGCGTAGAGGACTCCTCCTACGAGCAGTACTTC

abundance: -
j_gene: TRBJ2-2
d_gene: TRBD1
v_gene: TRBV15
CDR3aa: CVTSRDRQGAGGELFF
CDR3nt: TGTGTCACCAGCAGAGATAGGCAGGGGGCTGGAGGGGAGCTGTTTTTT

abundance: few
j_gene: TRBJ1-4
d_gene: TRBD1
v_gene: TRBV28
CDR3aa: CASSSAGTGDEKLFF
CDR3nt: TGTGCCAGCAGTAGTGCCGGGACAGGGGACGAAAAACTGTTTTTT

abundance: -
j_gene: TRBJ2-7
d_gene: TRBD2
v_gene: TRBV2
CDR3aa: CASTTEVGGGLSYEQYF
CDR3nt: TGTGCCAGCACTACCGAGGTTGGCGGGGGACTCTCCTACGAGCAGTACTTC

abundance: -
j_gene: TRBJ2-2
d_gene: TRBD2
v_gene: TRBV2
CDR3aa: CASRIGLAGGPNTGELFF
CDR3nt: TGTGCCAGCAGGATAGGACTAGCGGGGGGCCCGAACACCGGGGAGCTGTTTTTT

abundance: -
j_gene: TRBJ2-5
d_gene: -
v_gene: TRBV10-2
CDR3aa: CASSAREQETQYF
CDR3nt: TGCGCCAGCAGTGCTCGGGAACAAGAGACCCAGTACTTC

abundance: -
j_gene: TRBJ2-5
d_gene: -
v_gene: TRBV19
CDR3aa: CASSIGTAKETQYF
CDR3nt: TGTGCCAGTAGTATAGGGACTGCAAAAGAGACCCAGTACTTC

abundance: -
j_gene: TRBJ1-6
d_gene: -
v_gene: TRBV10-3
CDR3aa: CAISGSPYNSPLHF
CDR3nt: TGTGCCATCAGTGGTTCTCCCTATAATTCACCCCTCCACTTT

abundance: -
j_gene: TRBJ1-4
d_gene: -
v_gene: TRBV4-3
CDR3aa: CASSQGPPGEKLFF
CDR3nt: TGCGCCAGCAGCCAAGGGCCACCAGGTGAAAAACTGTTTTTT

abundance: -
j_gene: TRBJ2-7
d_gene: TRBD1
v_gene: TRBV5-4
CDR3aa: CASSPGGTGTYEQYF
CDR3nt: TGTGCCAGCAGTCCGGGCGGGACAGGGACCTACGAGCAGTACTTC

abundance: once
j_gene: TRBJ2-3
d_gene: -
v_gene: TRBV6-1
CDR3aa: CASYLPAGLTDTQYF
CDR3nt: TGTGCCAGCTACCTTCCGGCGGGGCTAACAGATACGCAGTATTTT

abundance: -
j_gene: TRBJ2-2
d_gene: TRBD1
v_gene: TRBV7-2
CDR3aa: CASRLGTAQTGELFF
CDR3nt: TGTGCCAGCAGGTTGGGGACAGCCCAAACCGGGGAGCTGTTTTTT

abundance: -
j_gene: TRBJ2-1
d_gene: TRBD1
v_gene: TRBV30
CDR3aa: CAWSVLDRIYNEQFF
CDR3nt: TGTGCCTGGAGTGTGTTGGACAGGATCTACAATGAGCAGTTCTTC

abundance: -
j_gene: TRBJ2-7
d_gene: TRBD2
v_gene: TRBV30
CDR3aa: CAWSKGGPGGAYEQYF
CDR3nt: TGTGCCTGGAGTAAGGGGGGCCCCGGGGGGGCCTACGAGCAGTACTTC

abundance: -
j_gene: TRBJ2-3
d_gene: TRBD2
v_gene: TRBV5-6
CDR3aa: CASSLFFTQRGYTDTQYF
CDR3nt: TGTGCCAGCAGCTTGTTTTTTACTCAGCGGGGTTACACAGATACGCAGTATTTT

abundance: -
j_gene: TRBJ1-5
d_gene: -
v_gene: TRBV5-5
CDR3aa: CASSFGGYSNQPQHF
CDR3nt: TGTGCCAGCAGCTTTGGGGGGTATAGCAATCAGCCCCAGCATTTT

abundance: -
j_gene: TRBJ1-2
d_gene: -
v_gene: TRBV27
CDR3aa: CASSHSENIYGYTF
CDR3nt: TGTGCCAGCAGTCATTCCGAGAATATCTATGGCTACACCTTC

abundance: -
j_gene: TRBJ2-7
d_gene: -
v_gene: TRBV11-3
CDR3aa: CASFRTQKYEQYF
CDR3nt: TGTGCCAGCTTTCGGACACAGAAATACGAGCAGTACTTC

abundance: -
j_gene: TRBJ1-5
d_gene: TRBD1
v_gene: TRBV10-3
CDR3aa: CAISGSGTGVQPQHF
CDR3nt: TGTGCCATCAGTGGGTCTGGGACAGGGGTTCAGCCCCAGCATTTT

abundance: -
j_gene: TRBJ1-1
d_gene: -
v_gene: TRBV6-1
CDR3aa: CASSGHAMWGGRGNSEAFF
CDR3nt: TGTGCCAGCAGTGGCCATGCTATGTGGGGGGGACGAGGTAACTCTGAAGCTTTCTTT

abundance: -
j_gene: TRBJ2-1
d_gene: TRBD2
v_gene: TRBV7-9
CDR3aa: CASSLPGTSGNEQFF
CDR3nt: TGTGCCAGCAGCTTACCCGGGACTAGCGGCAATGAGCAGTTCTTC

abundance: -
j_gene: TRBJ2-7
d_gene: TRBD1
v_gene: TRBV5-6
CDR3aa: CASSLVGQGPSYEQYF
CDR3nt: TGTGCCAGCAGCTTGGTGGGACAGGGGCCTTCCTACGAGCAGTACTTC

abundance: -
j_gene: TRBJ2-7
d_gene: -
v_gene: TRBV5-1
CDR3aa: CASSLVGGRREQYF
CDR3nt: TGCGCCAGCAGCTTGGTTGGCGGCCGCCGGGAGCAGTACTTC

abundance: once
j_gene: TRBJ2-2
d_gene: -
v_gene: TRBV28
CDR3aa: CASSPPDWLRTGELFF
CDR3nt: TGTGCCAGCAGTCCCCCCGACTGGTTGAGGACCGGGGAGCTGTTTTTT

abundance: -
j_gene: TRBJ1-4
d_gene: -
v_gene: TRBV6-4
CDR3aa: CASSESGAEDEKLFF
CDR3nt: TGTGCCAGCAGTGAGTCAGGGGCGGAAGACGAAAAACTGTTTTTT